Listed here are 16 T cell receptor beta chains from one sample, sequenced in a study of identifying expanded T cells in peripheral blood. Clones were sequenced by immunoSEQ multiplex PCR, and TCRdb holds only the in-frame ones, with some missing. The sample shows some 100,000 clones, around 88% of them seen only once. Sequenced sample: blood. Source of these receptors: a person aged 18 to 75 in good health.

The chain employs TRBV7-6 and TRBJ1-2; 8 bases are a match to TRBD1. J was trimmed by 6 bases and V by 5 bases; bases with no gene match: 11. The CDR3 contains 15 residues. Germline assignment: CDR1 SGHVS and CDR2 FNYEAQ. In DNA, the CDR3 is TGTGCCAGCAGCCCCCGGACAGGGACTGACCATGGCTACACCTTC. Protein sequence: CASSPRTGTDHGYTF.

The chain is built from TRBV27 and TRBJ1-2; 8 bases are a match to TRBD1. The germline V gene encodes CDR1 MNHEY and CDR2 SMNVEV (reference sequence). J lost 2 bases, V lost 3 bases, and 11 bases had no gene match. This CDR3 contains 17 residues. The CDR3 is CASSFLGRGLGNYGYTF. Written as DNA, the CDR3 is TGTGCCAGCAGTTTCTTGGGCAGGGGGCTCGGAAACTATGGCTACACCTTC.

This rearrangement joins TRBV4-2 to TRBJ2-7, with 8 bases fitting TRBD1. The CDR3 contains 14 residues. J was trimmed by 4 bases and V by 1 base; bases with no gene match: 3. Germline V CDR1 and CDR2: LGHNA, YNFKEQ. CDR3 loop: CASSQARQGYEQYF. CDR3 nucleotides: TGTGCCAGCAGCCAAGCGCGACAGGGGTACGAGCAGTACTTC.

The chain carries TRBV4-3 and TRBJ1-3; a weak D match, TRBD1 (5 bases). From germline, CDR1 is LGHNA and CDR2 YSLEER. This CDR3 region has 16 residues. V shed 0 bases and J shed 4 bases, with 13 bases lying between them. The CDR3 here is CASSQDYRGSGNTIYF. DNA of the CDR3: TGCGCCAGCAGCCAAGATTATCGGGGCTCGGGAAACACCATATATTTT.

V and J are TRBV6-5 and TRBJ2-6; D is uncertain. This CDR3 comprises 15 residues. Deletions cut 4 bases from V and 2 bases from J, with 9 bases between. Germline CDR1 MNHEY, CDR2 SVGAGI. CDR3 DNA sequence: TGTGCCAGCAGTTCCCACCTGACTGGGGCCAACGTCCTGACTTTC. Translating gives CASSSHLTGANVLTF.

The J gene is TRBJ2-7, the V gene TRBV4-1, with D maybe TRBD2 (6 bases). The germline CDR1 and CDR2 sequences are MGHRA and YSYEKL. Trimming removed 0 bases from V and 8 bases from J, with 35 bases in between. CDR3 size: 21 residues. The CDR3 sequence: CASSQDLGPDRLTPLARKQYF. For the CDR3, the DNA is TGCGCCAGCAGCCAAGATCTAGGACCAGACCGACTTACCCCCCTAGCGAGGAAGCAGTACTTC.

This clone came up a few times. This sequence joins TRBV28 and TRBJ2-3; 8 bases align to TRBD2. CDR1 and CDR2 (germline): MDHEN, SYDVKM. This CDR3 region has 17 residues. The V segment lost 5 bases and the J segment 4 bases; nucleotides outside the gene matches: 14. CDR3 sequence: CASSPSAAGDGADTQYF. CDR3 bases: TGTGCCAGCAGTCCTAGCGCAGCGGGGGACGGCGCAGATACGCAGTATTTT.

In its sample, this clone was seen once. The DNA of the CDR3 is TGTGCCATCAGTCTTAAGGGACTAGCGGGGGGTTATGAGCAGTTCTTC. Its translation is CAISLKGLAGGYEQFF. The gene calls are TRBV10-3 and TRBJ2-1, with TRBD2 matching 15 bases. J gave up 8 bases and V 5 bases, and 7 bases lay outside the gene matches. CDR3 size: 16 residues. The germline gives CDR1 ENHRY, CDR2 SYGVKD.

The CDR3 DNA reads TGTGCCTGGAGACTAGCGGGGGGCTACAATGAGCAGTTCTTC. Its translation is CAWRLAGGYNEQFF. This chain connects TRBV30 to TRBJ2-1; 12 bases are a match to TRBD2. J was trimmed by 3 bases and V by 3 bases; bases with no gene match: 0. Germline V gives CDR1 GTSNPN, CDR2 SVGIG (reference sequence). The length of the CDR3 is 14 residues.

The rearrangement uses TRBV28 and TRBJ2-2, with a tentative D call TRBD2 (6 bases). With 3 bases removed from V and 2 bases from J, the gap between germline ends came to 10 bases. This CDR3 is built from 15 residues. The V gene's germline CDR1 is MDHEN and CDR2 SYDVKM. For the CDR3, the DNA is TGTGCCAGCAGTTTCCGACTAGAAAACACCGGGGAGCTGTTTTTT. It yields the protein CASSFRLENTGELFF.

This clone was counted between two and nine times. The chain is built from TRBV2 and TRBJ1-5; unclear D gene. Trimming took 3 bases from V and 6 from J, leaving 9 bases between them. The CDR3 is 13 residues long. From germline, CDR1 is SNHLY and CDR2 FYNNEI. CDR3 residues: CASSDWEAQPQHF. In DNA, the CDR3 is TGTGCCAGCAGTGATTGGGAGGCTCAGCCCCAGCATTTT.

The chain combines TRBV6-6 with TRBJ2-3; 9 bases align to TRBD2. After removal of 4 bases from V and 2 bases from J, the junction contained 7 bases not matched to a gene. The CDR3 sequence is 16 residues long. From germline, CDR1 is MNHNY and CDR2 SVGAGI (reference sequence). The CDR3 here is CASSFARGGLTDTQYF. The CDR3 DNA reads TGTGCCAGCAGTTTCGCGCGGGGGGGCCTCACAGATACGCAGTATTTT.

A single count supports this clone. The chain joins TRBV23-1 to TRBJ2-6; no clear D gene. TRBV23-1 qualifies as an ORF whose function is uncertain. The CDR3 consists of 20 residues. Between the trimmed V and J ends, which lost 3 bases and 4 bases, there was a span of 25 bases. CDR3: CASSHGNSDPDLGGANVLTF. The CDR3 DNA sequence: TGCGCCAGCAGTCACGGCAATAGTGACCCGGACCTGGGCGGGGCCAACGTCCTGACTTTC.

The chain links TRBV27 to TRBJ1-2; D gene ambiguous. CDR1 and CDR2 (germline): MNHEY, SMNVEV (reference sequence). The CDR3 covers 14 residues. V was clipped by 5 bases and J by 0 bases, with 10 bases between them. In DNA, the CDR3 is TGTGCCAGCAGTCCACACCCACCTAACTATGGCTACACCTTC. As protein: CASSPHPPNYGYTF.

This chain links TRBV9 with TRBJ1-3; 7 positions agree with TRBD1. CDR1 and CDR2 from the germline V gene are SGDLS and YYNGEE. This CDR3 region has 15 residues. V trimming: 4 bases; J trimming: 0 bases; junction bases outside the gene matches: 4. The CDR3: CASSSTGVSGNTIYF. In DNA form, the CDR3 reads TGTGCCAGCAGCTCCACAGGGGTCTCTGGAAACACCATATATTTT. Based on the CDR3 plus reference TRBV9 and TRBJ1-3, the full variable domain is DSGVTQTPKHLITATGQRVTLRCSPRSGDLSVYWYQQSLDQGLQFLIQYYNGEERAKGNILERFSAQQFPDLHSELNLSSLELGDSALYFCASSSTGVSGNTIYFGEGSWLTVV.

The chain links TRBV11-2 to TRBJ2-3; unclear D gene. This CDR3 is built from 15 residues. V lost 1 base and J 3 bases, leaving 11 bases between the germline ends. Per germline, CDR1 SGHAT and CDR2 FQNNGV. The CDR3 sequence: CASSLVGFRTDTQYF. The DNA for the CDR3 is TGTGCCAGCAGCTTAGTGGGGTTCAGAACAGATACGCAGTATTTT.